The TCR beta chain described here comes from a study of PD-1 blockade in classical Hodgkin lymphoma. The protocol was immunoSEQ multiplex PCR, while the TCRdb copy is restricted to in-frame clones and leaves out a portion. The sample includes approximately 21,000 clones, about 85% of them seen just once. Note on this clone: Its specificity is not known.

With 2 bases clipped from V and 3 bases from J, the junction kept 11 bases outside the gene matches. The CDR3 has 16 amino acids. The germline V gene encodes CDR1 SGDLS and CDR2 YYNGEE. General study findings and limits: Complete responders' baseline diversity resembled that of newly diagnosed patients. Baseline TCR diversity was reportedly lower in newly diagnosed patients than in healthy donors. It was reported as lower still in relapsed/refractory patients.

Stated time point: cycle 4 day 1 (C4D1), after six to seven weeks of nivolumab. After autologous stem cell transplantation all patients relapsed, and prior brentuximab vedotin exposure differed between cohorts. The rearrangement joins TRBV9 to TRBJ2-7; 7 positions agree with TRBD2. Sample: peripheral blood mononuclear cells (PBMCs), taken before the fourth cycle of nivolumab. The sequence came from a human donor with classical Hodgkin lymphoma. This chain's CDR3 is CASSVSVSGADYEQYF. Written as DNA, the CDR3 is TGTGCCAGCAGCGTCTCGGTAAGCGGGGCCGACTACGAGCAGTACTTC.